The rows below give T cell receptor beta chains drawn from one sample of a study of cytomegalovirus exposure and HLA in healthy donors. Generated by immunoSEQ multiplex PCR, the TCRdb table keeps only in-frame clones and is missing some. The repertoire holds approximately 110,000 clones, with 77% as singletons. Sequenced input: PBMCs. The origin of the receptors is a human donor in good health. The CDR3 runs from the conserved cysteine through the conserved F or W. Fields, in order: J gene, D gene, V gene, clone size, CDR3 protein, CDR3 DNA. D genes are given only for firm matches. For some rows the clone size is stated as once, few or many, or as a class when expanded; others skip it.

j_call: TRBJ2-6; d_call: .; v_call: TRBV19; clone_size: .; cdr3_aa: CASSIGRGSGANVLTF; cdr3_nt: TGTGCCAGTAGTATAGGAAGAGGCTCTGGGGCCAACGTCCTGACTTTC
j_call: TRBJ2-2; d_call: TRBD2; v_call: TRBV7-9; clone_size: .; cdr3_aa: CASSVGAGTSSTGELFF; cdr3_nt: TGTGCCAGCAGCGTAGGGGCCGGGACTAGCAGCACCGGGGAGCTGTTTTTT
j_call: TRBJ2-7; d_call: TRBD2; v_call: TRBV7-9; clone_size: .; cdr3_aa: CASRPSGSSYEQYF; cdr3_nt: TGTGCCAGCAGACCTAGCGGGAGCTCCTACGAGCAGTACTTC
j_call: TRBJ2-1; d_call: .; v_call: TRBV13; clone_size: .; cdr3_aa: CASSLGQGFNEQFF; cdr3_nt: TGTGCCAGCAGCTTAGGCCAGGGCTTCAATGAGCAGTTCTTC
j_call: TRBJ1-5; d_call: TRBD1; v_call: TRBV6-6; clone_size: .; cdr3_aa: CATHAGQGNNQPQHF; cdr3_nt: TGTGCCACCCACGCGGGACAGGGGAATAATCAGCCCCAGCATTTT
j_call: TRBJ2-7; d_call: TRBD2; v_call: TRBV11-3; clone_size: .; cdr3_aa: CASSFGTSLTSGRDEQYF; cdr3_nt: TGTGCCAGCAGTTTTGGGACTTCGCTCACCAGCGGGAGAGACGAGCAGTACTTC
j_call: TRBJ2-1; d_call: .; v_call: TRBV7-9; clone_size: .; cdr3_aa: CASSLLGTPMGNEQFF; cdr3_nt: TGTGCCAGCAGCCTACTAGGGACTCCGATGGGCAATGAGCAGTTCTTC
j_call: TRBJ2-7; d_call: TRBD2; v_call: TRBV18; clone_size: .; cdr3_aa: CASSPPGLAGGGSYEQYF; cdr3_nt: TGTGCCAGCTCACCTCCGGGACTAGCGGGAGGGGGGTCCTACGAGCAGTACTTC
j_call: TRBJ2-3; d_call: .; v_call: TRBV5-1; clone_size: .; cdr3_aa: CASSPIGFPDTQYF; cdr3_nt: TGCGCCAGCAGCCCGATCGGGTTCCCAGATACGCAGTATTTT
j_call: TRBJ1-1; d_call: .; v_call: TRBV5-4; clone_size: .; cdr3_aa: CASSLAQSAGEAFF; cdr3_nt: TGTGCCAGCAGCTTGGCCCAAAGCGCCGGGGAAGCTTTCTTT
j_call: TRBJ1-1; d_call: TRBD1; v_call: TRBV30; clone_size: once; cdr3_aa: CAWSVGQGETEAFF; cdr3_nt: TGTGCCTGGAGTGTAGGACAGGGTGAGACTGAAGCTTTCTTT
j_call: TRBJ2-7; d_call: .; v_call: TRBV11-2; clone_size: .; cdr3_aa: CASSAEGGSPYEQYF; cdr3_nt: TGTGCCAGCAGCGCAGAGGGCGGCAGTCCCTACGAGCAGTACTTC
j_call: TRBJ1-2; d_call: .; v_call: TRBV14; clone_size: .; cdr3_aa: CASSQDGGNGYTF; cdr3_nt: TGTGCCAGCAGCCAAGACGGGGGGAATGGCTACACCTTC
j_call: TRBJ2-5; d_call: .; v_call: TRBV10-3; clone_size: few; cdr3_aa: CAISVGREETQYF; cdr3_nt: TGTGCCATCAGTGTCGGCAGGGAAGAGACCCAGTACTTC
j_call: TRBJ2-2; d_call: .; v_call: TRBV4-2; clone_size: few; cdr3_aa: CASSQEGLLQGTGELFF; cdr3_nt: TGTGCCAGCAGCCAAGAGGGACTTCTCCAAGGGACCGGGGAGCTGTTTTTT
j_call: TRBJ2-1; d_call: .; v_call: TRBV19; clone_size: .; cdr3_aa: CASRFGSGNNEQFF; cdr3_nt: TGTGCCAGTAGATTTGGTAGCGGTAACAATGAGCAGTTCTTC
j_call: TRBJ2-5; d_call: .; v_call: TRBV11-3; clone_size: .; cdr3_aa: CASSSRDSQETQYF; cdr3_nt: TGTGCCAGCAGCTCCCGGGACTCACAAGAGACCCAGTACTTC
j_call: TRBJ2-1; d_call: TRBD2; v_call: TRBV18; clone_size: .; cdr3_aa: CASSPRLAANNEQFF; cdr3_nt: TGTGCCAGCTCACCGAGACTAGCGGCCAACAATGAGCAGTTCTTC
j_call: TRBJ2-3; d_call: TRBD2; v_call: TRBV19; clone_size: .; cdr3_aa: CASSFPAGRTDTQYF; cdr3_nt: TGTGCCAGTAGTTTCCCAGCGGGAAGGACAGATACGCAGTATTTT
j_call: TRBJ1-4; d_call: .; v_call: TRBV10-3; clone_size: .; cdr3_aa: CAISEVRGRNEKLFF; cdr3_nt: TGTGCCATCAGTGAGGTCAGGGGCAGGAATGAAAAACTGTTTTTT
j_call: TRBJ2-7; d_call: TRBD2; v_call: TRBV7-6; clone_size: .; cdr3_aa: CASSARFSAGVSEQYF; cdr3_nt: TGTGCCAGCAGCGCCCGGTTTTCCGCGGGAGTAAGCGAGCAGTACTTC
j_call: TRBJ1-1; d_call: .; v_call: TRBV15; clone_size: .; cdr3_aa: CATSPKEGWDTEAFF; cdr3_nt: TGTGCCACCAGCCCTAAGGAGGGATGGGACACTGAAGCTTTCTTT
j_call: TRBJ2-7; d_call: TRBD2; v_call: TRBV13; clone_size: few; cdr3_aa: CASSPPGLAAYEQYF; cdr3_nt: TGTGCCAGCAGCCCGCCGGGACTAGCGGCCTACGAGCAGTACTTC
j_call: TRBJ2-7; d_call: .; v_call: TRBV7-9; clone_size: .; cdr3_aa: CASSPRGPTHSEQYF; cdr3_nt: TGTGCCAGCAGCCCCAGGGGTCCTACTCATTCAGAGCAGTACTTC
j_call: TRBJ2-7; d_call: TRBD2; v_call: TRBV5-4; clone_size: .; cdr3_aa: CASSLGGGRNTYEQYF; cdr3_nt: TGTGCCAGCAGCTTGGGCGGGGGGCGAAATACCTACGAGCAGTACTTC
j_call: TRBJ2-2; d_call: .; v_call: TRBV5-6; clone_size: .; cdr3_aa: CASSSTAGRFTGELFF; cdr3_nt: TGTGCCAGCAGCTCAACGGCAGGTAGATTCACCGGGGAGCTGTTTTTT
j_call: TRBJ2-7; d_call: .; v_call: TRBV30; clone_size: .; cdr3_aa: CAWSWRAISYEQYF; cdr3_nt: TGTGCCTGGAGTTGGCGGGCTATTTCCTACGAGCAGTACTTC
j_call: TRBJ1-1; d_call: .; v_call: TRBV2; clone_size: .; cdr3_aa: CASMEGAGTEAFF; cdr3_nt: TGTGCCAGCATGGAGGGCGCGGGGACTGAAGCTTTCTTT
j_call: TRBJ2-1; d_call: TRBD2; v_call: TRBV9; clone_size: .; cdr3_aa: CASSVAGLAGGFYNEQFF; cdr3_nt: TGTGCCAGCAGCGTAGCGGGACTAGCGGGAGGGTTTTACAATGAGCAGTTCTTC
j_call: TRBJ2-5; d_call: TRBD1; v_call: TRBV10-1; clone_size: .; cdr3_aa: CATLAGTAVEETQYF; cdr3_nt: TGCGCCACCCTCGCCGGGACAGCAGTTGAAGAGACCCAGTACTTC
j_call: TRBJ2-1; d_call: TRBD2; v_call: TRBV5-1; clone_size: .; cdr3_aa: CASSLTSGRAYNEQFF; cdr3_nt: TGCGCCAGCAGCTTAACTAGCGGGAGAGCCTACAATGAGCAGTTCTTC
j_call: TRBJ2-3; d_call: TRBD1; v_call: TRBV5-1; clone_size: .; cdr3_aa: CASSVDRGTDTQYF; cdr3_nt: TGCGCCAGCAGCGTAGACAGGGGCACAGATACGCAGTATTTT
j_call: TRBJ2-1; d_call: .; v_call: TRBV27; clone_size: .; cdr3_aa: CASKESGFYNEQFF; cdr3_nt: TGTGCCAGCAAGGAGAGCGGGTTTTACAATGAGCAGTTCTTC
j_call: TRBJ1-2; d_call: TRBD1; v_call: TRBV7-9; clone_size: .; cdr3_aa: CASSRTGSNYGYTF; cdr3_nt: TGTGCCAGCAGCCGGACAGGCTCGAACTATGGCTACACCTTC
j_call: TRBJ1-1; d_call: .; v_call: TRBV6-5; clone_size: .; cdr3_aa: CASSPARRGEAFF; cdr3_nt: TGTGCCAGCAGTCCGGCCCGCCGAGGTGAAGCTTTCTTT
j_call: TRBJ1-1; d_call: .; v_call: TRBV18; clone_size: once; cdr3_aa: CASSLDPVNTEAFF; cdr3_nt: TGTGCCAGCTCACTAGATCCGGTGAACACTGAAGCTTTCTTT
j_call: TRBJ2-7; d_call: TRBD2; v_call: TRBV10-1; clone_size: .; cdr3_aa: CASSSSGSSNEQYF; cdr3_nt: TGCGCCAGCAGCTCAAGCGGGAGTTCCAACGAGCAGTACTTC
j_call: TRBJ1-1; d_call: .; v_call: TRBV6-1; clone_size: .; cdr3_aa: CASTGPWTEAFF; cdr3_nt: TGTGCCAGCACGGGTCCGTGGACTGAAGCTTTCTTT
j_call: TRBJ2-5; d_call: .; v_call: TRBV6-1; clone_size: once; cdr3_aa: CASSEYIELETQYF; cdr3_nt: TGTGCCAGCAGTGAATATATAGAGCTGGAGACCCAGTACTTC